This T cell receptor beta chain was identified in a study of cytomegalovirus exposure and HLA in healthy donors. About this clone itself: Its antigen is unidentified.

The CDR3 extends over 15 amino acids. Between the trimmed V and J ends, which lost 2 bases and 1 base, there was a span of 11 bases. Germline loops: CDR1 LNHNV, CDR2 YYDKDF (reference sequence). With 60 Vbeta and 13 Jbeta primers, the PCR was carried out. Original processing notes: Tens of millions of unique TCR beta chains, 9 million to 11 million shared, were counted in a later analysis. The assay was immunoSEQ multiplex PCR, and TCRdb's table has in-frame clones only and misses some. That table supplies the V and J calls and clone size; D and trimming were determined from the DNA. The data hold approximately 150,000 clones, with 75% to 80% observed a single time. General study findings and limits: As a later analysis showed, several of the most significant clusters appeared to be linked to common viral pathogens. Listed as cytomegalovirus-associated were 164 TCR beta chains.

This clonotype was sampled from a woman in her fifties or sixties in good health and CMV-seronegative. The specimen sequenced was PBMCs. This chain connects TRBV15 to TRBJ1-2, with TRBD1 as a possible D gene (6 bases). This CDR3 reads CATSRLQGRNYGYTF. For the CDR3, the DNA is TGTGCCACCAGCAGACTTCAGGGGCGTAACTATGGCTACACCTTC.